The TCR beta chain described here comes from a study of blood T cell repertoires in COVID-19. Using immunoSEQ multiplex PCR, the repertoire was profiled, and TCRdb retains in-frame clones only, with some absent. There are about 150,000 clones in the sample; roughly 84% occur only once, and almost 10% lies in the top ten. V shed 6 bases and J 4 bases; nucleotides not matched to a gene: 8. The CDR3 runs to 15 residues. Germline values: CDR1 SGHVS, CDR2 FNYEAQ. Sample: peripheral blood. J is TRBJ2-2 and V is TRBV7-6, with 7 bases lining up with TRBD1. This TCR derives from a woman aged 50 to 60 with acute or convalescent COVID-19. This CDR3 is CASSSWDRLTGELFF. The CDR3 nucleotides read TGTGCCAGCAGTTCCTGGGACAGACTCACCGGGGAGCTGTTTTTT.